Each of the 13 T cell receptor beta chains below was sequenced from the same sample in a study of Graves' ophthalmopathy and Graves' hyperthyroidism. The authors amplified TCR beta CDR3 regions, and they did so from RNA transcripts for repertoire sequencing. HTBI-primed first-round RT-PCR preceded second-round multiplex PCR. MiXCR, applied by TCRdb to the multiplex PCR reads, yields one record per CDR3 protein. Of under 350,000 distinct CDR3 sequences listed, roughly 17% were seen once; the top ten hold around an eighth. The specimen was peripheral blood. The receptor set was obtained from an adult man with Graves' ophthalmopathy.

This clonotype was observed at least ten times. The chain employs TRBV20-1 and TRBJ2-5; D remains ambiguous. This CDR3 is 9 amino acids long. Germline CDR1 and CDR2: DFQATT and SNEGSKA (reference sequence). The V and J ends lost 5 bases and 9 bases respectively, with 7 bases between them. The CDR3, as DNA: TGCAGTGCTGGCAAATCCCAGTACTTC. It translates to CSAGKSQYF.

This clonotype was detected many times. The chain joins TRBV20-1 to TRBJ2-2, with D maybe TRBD1 (6 bases). V was trimmed by 6 bases and J by 1 base, leaving 12 bases between them. The V gene's germline CDR1 is DFQATT and CDR2 SNEGSKA (reference sequence). This CDR3 is 14 amino acids long. The CDR3 DNA sequence: TGCAGTGCAGGGGGTGGGGGGAACACCGGGGAGCTGTTTTTT. Translating it yields CSAGGGGNTGELFF.

This clonotype occurred many times. The chain is built from TRBV4-2 and TRBJ2-5, with 9 positions matching TRBD2. Germline V gene lookup returns CDR1 LGHNA and CDR2 YNFKEQ. CDR3 length equals 19 residues. V was pared by 5 bases and J by 0 bases, with 16 bases of the junction left unmatched. The CDR3 reads CASSNGLLAGAGDQETQYF. CDR3 coding DNA: TGTGCCAGCAGCAATGGCTTGTTAGCGGGGGCTGGGGACCAAGAGACCCAGTACTTC.

The rearrangement uses TRBV6-2 or TRBV6-3 and TRBJ1-1; a weak D match, TRBD1 (5 bases). This CDR3 comprises 13 residues. V lost 2 bases and J 4 bases, leaving 8 bases between the germline ends. Germline CDR1 is MNHEY and CDR2 is SVGEGT. As DNA, the CDR3 is TGTGCCAGCAGTTACAGGGGAGCCACTGAAGCTTTCTTT. Translating it yields CASSYRGATEAFF.

This clonotype showed up many times. V usage is TRBV20-1 and J usage is TRBJ1-5, with 8 bases identical to TRBD1. The germline V gene encodes CDR1 DFQATT and CDR2 SNEGSKA (reference sequence). J gave up 3 bases and V 5 bases, and 6 bases lay outside the gene matches. The CDR3 has 14 amino acids. CDR3 protein: CSAPGTGVNQPQHF. The CDR3 bases are TGCAGTGCTCCCGGGACAGGAGTCAATCAGCCCCAGCATTTT.

The CDR3 region is CASSLLAVVNTEAFF. CDR3 nucleotides: TGTGCCAGCAGCTTACTCGCGGTCGTTAACACTGAAGCTTTCTTT. The chain joins TRBV7-2 to TRBJ1-1; no firm D call. The V and J ends lost 2 bases and 2 bases respectively, with 12 bases between them. Germline V gives CDR1 SGHTA, CDR2 FQGNSA. The CDR3 consists of 15 residues.

This clonotype was detected many times. The V and J genes are TRBV15 and TRBJ2-2, with no clear D. The CDR3 loop spans 16 amino acids. Germline V gives CDR1 LNHNV, CDR2 YYDKDF (reference sequence). Trimming pared 0 bases from V and 1 base from J, leaving 9 bases between. CDR3 nucleotide sequence: TGTGCCACCAGCAGAGATATGGCTGAGAACACCGGGGAGCTGTTTTTT. Translated, it gives CATSRDMAENTGELFF. The full variable domain, in which reference TRBV15 and TRBJ2-2 provide the parts outside the CDR3, is DAMVIQNPRYQVTQFGKPVTLSCSQTLNHNVMYWYQQKSSQAPKLLFHYYDKDFNNEADTPDNFQSRRPNTSFCFLDIRSPGLGDTAMYLCATSRDMAENTGELFFGEGSRLTVL.

This clonotype was seen many times. The chain links TRBV5-1 to TRBJ2-7; 10 nucleotides align to TRBD1. The CDR3 contains 14 residues. Germline assignment: CDR1 SGHRS and CDR2 YFSETQ. With V trimmed by 4 bases and J by 6 bases, 7 bases remained unmatched. In DNA, the CDR3 is TGCGCCAGCAGCCATCGACAGGGGGCGGCCGAGCAGTACTTC. This sequence encodes CASSHRQGAAEQYF. Supplemented by reference TRBV5-1 and TRBJ2-7, the full variable domain reads KAGVTQTPRYLIKTRGQQVTLSCSPISGHRSVSWYQQTPGQGLQFLFEYFSETQRNKGNFPGRFSGRQFSNSRSEMNVSTLELGDSALYLCASSHRQGAAEQYFGPGTRLTVT.

This chain connects TRBV4-1 to TRBJ1-5, with a weak D call TRBD1 (5 bases). V was cut by 4 bases and J by 5 bases, with 9 bases left in between. The CDR3 has 13 residues. From germline, CDR1 is MGHRA and CDR2 YSYEKL. This CDR3 is CASSPWGDQPQHF. CDR3 DNA sequence: TGCGCCAGCAGCCCCTGGGGGGATCAGCCCCAGCATTTT.

In its sample, this clonotype was seen many times. This chain joins TRBV7-2 and TRBJ2-5, with 8 bases lining up with TRBD2. From germline, CDR1 is SGHTA and CDR2 FQGNSA. V lost 3 bases, J lost 4 bases, and 7 bases stayed unmatched. This CDR3 has 15 residues. CDR3 coding DNA: TGTGCCAGCAGCTTCACAGCGGGGGCGGGAGAGACCCAGTACTTC. It translates to CASSFTAGAGETQYF.

There are many counts of this clonotype. This CDR3 is CASSLGGSQGTGNTIYF. CDR3 bases: TGCGCCAGCAGCTTGGGGGGAAGCCAGGGTACCGGAAACACCATATATTTT. The V gene is TRBV5-1, the J gene TRBJ1-3; weak D call: TRBD1 (5 bases). Germline CDR1 is SGHRS and CDR2 is YFSETQ. The CDR3 consists of 17 residues. With 0 bases removed from V and 4 bases from J, the gap between germline ends came to 17 bases.

This clonotype came up many times. The chain has TRBV30 and TRBJ2-7; 10 bases line up with TRBD1. The junction had 2 bases not matched to a gene; V was cut back by 0 bases and J by 3 bases. Germline CDR1 is GTSNPN and CDR2 is SVGIG (reference sequence). CDR3 length: 14 amino acids. CDR3 amino acids: CAWSVWTGGYEQYF. In nucleotides, the CDR3 is TGTGCCTGGAGTGTTTGGACAGGGGGCTACGAGCAGTACTTC. The whole variable domain, remainder taken from reference TRBV30 and TRBJ2-7, is SQTIHQWPATLVQPVGSPLSLECTVEGTSNPNLYWYRQAAGRGLQLLFYSVGIGQISSEVPQNLSASRPQDRQFILSSKKLLLSDSGFYLCAWSVWTGGYEQYFGPGTRLTVT.

This clonotype was seen a few times. The chain has TRBV12-3 or TRBV12-4 and TRBJ1-1; unclear D gene. Trimming took 6 bases from V and 3 from J, leaving 11 bases between them. This CDR3 has 13 residues. The chain's CDR3 is CASSDIGYTEAFF. The CDR3 DNA is TGTGCCAGCAGCGACATAGGGTACACTGAAGCTTTCTTT.